This is a list of T cell receptor beta chains from one sample in a study of blood T cell repertoires in COVID-19. Assay used: immunoSEQ multiplex PCR; TCRdb lists only in-frame clones, some missing. Of about 230,000 clones listed, around 83% are singletons. Sequenced material: peripheral blood. The receptors stem from a man aged 35 to 55 with active or convalescent COVID-19. Each CDR3 is given without its conserved first and last residue. D genes are given only for firm matches. Expanded clones are given a class, and other clones once, few, many or no size at all.

D | J | size | V | CDR3
TRBD2 | TRBJ2-3 | . | TRBV28 | ASSSSGRGADTQY
TRBD1 | TRBJ2-3 | . | TRBV7-8 | ASSSPTTLGQTQY
. | TRBJ2-5 | . | TRBV5-1 | ASSSNRLGRETQY
. | TRBJ2-7 | . | TRBV5-1 | ASSSLDSYEQY
. | TRBJ1-4 | few | TRBV21-1 | ASRQGRNEKLF
. | TRBJ1-1 | . | TRBV3-1/TRBV3-2 | ASSQDRVRTAAF
TRBD1 | TRBJ1-1 | . | TRBV7-9 | ASSTDRGRNTEAF
TRBD1 | TRBJ1-5 | . | TRBV10-3 | AISGSGGDQPQH
TRBD1 | TRBJ1-2 | . | TRBV12-3/TRBV12-4 | ASRDRGGYGYT
. | TRBJ1-6 | . | TRBV30 | AWRGEQGKNSPLH
TRBD2 | TRBJ2-1 | . | TRBV19 | ASRPSGRDYNEQF
. | TRBJ1-1 | . | TRBV6-5 | ASTQRGSGTEAF
. | TRBJ1-1 | . | TRBV7-3 | ASSLQGNTEAF
TRBD2 | TRBJ2-3 | . | TRBV25-1 | ASSEWGGLITDTQY